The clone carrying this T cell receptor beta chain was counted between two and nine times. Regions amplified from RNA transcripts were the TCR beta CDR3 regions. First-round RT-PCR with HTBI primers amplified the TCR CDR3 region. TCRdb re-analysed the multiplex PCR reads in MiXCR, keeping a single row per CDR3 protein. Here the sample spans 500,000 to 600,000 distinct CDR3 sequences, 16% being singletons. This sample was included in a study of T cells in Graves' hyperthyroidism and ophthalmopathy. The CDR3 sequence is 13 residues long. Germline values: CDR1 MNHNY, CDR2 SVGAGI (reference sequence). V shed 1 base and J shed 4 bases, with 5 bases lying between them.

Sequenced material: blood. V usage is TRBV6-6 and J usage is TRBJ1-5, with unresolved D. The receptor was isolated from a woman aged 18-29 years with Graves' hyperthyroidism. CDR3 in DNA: TGTGCCAGCAGTTACTTGCCGAATCAGCCCCAGCATTTT. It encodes CASSYLPNQPQHF.